This TCR beta chain was sequenced during a study of control samples from healthy donors and cancer patients. The data were produced by immunoSEQ multiplex PCR, yet TCRdb's version contains in-frame clones alone and is incomplete. Among 150,000 to 160,000 clones listed, roughly 93% were seen once. Trimming pared 3 bases from V and 2 bases from J, leaving 8 bases between. CDR3 length: 13 residues. The chain recombines TRBV12-3 or TRBV12-4 with TRBJ2-7; D call uncertain. This clonotype was sampled from a man between 45 and 60 years old in good health. The source material was blood. Written as DNA, the CDR3 is TGTGCCAGCAGTTTCCAGGCAACCTACGAGCAGTACTTC. Translated, it gives CASSFQATYEQYF.